This T cell receptor beta chain derives from a study of cytotoxic CD8 clonotypes in ibrutinib-treated CLL. Looking at the study overall: Across the patients, 11 were relapsed/refractory, approximately 15 treatment-naive and around 18 IGHV unmutated. General study points: Higher circulating CD8+ T-cell counts strongly accompanied higher baseline clonality, above age-matched healthy donors. Rising at ibrutinib response, clonality subsequently fell back toward baseline at progression.

As regards this clone: The antigen is unknown.

Produced via immunoSEQ multiplex PCR; TCRdb's table is partial and in-frame only. This sample has roughly 100,000 clones, with around 73% found just once. CDR1 is SGDLS, CDR2 YYNGEE, per germline. The V gene lost 3 bases and the J gene lost 0 bases, with 9 bases spanning the gap. CDR3 length equals 14 residues. TCR beta libraries used around 2 micrograms of DNA from cryopreserved PBMCs. The sequencing used PBMCs, collected after 12 months of ibrutinib treatment. The J gene is TRBJ1-1, the V gene TRBV9; no clear D. This TCR was recovered from a human donor with chronic lymphocytic leukemia. The CDR3 bases are TGTGCCAGCAGCGAGCGGTACATGAACACTGAAGCTTTCTTT. It codes for CASSERYMNTEAFF.